Reported below is one T cell receptor (beta chain). The antigen is not known. This sample was included in a study of response to subunit inactivated influenza vaccine. Trimming cost V 0 bases and J 3 bases; bases outside gene matches: 9. Germline CDR1 is KGHDR and CDR2 is SFDVKD. This CDR3 is built from 17 residues. Study conclusions and caveats: Authors suggested that a seasonal influenza vaccination recruits few new T cells each time.

One entry per CDR3 protein, called by TCRdb with MiXCR from the RT-PCR reads. This table holds 400,000 to 650,000 distinct CDR3 sequences, approximately 7.3% found once. This clonotype was sampled from a man aged 45 to 75 who received an inactivated influenza vaccine. The sample was PBMCs from blood, taken less than 30 months after vaccination. The chain links TRBV24-1 to TRBJ2-7, with TRBD1 matching 8 bases. This chain's CDR3 is CATSDLGRGLGVYEQYF. CDR3 DNA: TGTGCCACCAGTGATTTGGGCAGGGGGCTGGGTGTCTACGAGCAGTACTTC.